Here is one T cell receptor (beta chain) with its context. This table comes from immunoSEQ multiplex PCR, and its TCRdb copy is limited to in-frame clones, with some not included. The data hold approximately 500,000 clones, with 70% to 90% observed a single time. The germline V and J ends were trimmed by 7 bases and 8 bases, with 15 bases remaining between them. This CDR3 has 14 residues. Germline CDR1 is MNHEY and CDR2 is SVGAGI. The data originate from a study of Ad26.COV2.S vaccination and SARS-CoV-2 variants. Treatment of the sample: some 20 received Ad26.COV2.S at low or high dose, single or two shots; about 5 received placebo; per-sample allocation not given. Sample collection was performed on day 63 after the first vaccine or placebo injection.

This TCR was recovered from a person aged 18-60 years who received the Ad26.COV2.S COVID-19 vaccine or a placebo. The V gene is TRBV6-5, the J gene TRBJ1-6, with unresolved D. This specimen consisted of peripheral blood, obtained in a trial of Ad26.COV2.S vaccine versus placebo. The CDR3 is CASNIGQYDSPLHF. CDR3 in DNA: TGTGCCAGCAATATAGGGCAGTACGATTCACCCCTCCACTTT.